The 31 T cell receptor beta chains below all came from one sample that was sequenced in a study of T cells after yellow fever vaccination. TCRdb re-derived calls from the 5' RACE reads in MiXCR, one entry per CDR3 protein. The sample consists of 450,000 to 600,000 distinct CDR3 sequences, roughly 14% of them appearing once. The material sequenced was PBMCs, taken on the day of the yellow fever booster vaccination. The receptors come from a man in his thirties or forties who received the YFV17D yellow fever vaccine.

This chain links TRBV5-5 with TRBJ1-1, with D uncertain. The V end was cut by 3 bases, the J end by 0 bases, with 18 bases between. The CDR3 has 17 residues. From germline, CDR1 is SGHKS and CDR2 YYEKEE (reference sequence). The CDR3 reads CASSSTPTPAVNTEAFF. In DNA, the CDR3 is TGTGCCAGCAGCTCTACCCCCACTCCAGCGGTGAACACTGAAGCTTTCTTT.

The V call is TRBV5-1, the J call TRBJ2-1; 12 nucleotides agree with TRBD1. V lost 1 base and J lost 8; bases outside the gene matches: 4. Per germline, CDR1 SGHRS and CDR2 YFSETQ. The CDR3 totals 15 residues. CDR3 in DNA: TGCGCCAGCAGCTTGCACCGGGACAGGGGGCATGAGCAGTTCTTC. This sequence encodes CASSLHRDRGHEQFF.

The chain links TRBV28 to TRBJ2-1, with D maybe TRBD1 (8 bases). Trimming took off 5 bases at V and 2 bases at J, with 16 bases between the two ends. Germline assignment: CDR1 MDHEN and CDR2 SYDVKM. The CDR3 consists of 16 residues. CDR3 bases: TGTGCCAGCAGTCCTACAGGGGGGGCGGCCTACAATGAGCAGTTCTTC. Protein product: CASSPTGGAAYNEQFF.

The chain has TRBV20-1 and TRBJ2-3, with D perhaps matching TRBD1 (6 bases). The CDR3 extends over 15 amino acids. Trimming removed 3 bases from V and 2 bases from J, with 15 bases in between. From germline, CDR1 is DFQATT and CDR2 SNEGSKA (reference sequence). CDR3 residues: CSASPLGTNTDTQYF. DNA for the CDR3: TGCAGTGCTAGTCCTCTCGGGACAAACACAGATACGCAGTATTTT.

A few counts support this clonotype. Given a much more abundant clone one base away, this may be a read error. In this CDR3 the conserved last residue, phenylalanine or tryptophan, is missing, so a read error is likely. This sequence joins TRBV28 and TRBJ2-5; D remains ambiguous. The CDR3 extends over 13 amino acids. Between the trimmed V and J ends, which lost 3 bases and 0 bases, there was a span of 5 bases. Germline CDR1 and CDR2: MDHEN and SYDVKM. The CDR3 DNA reads TGTGCCAGCAGTTTCGGGTACCAAGAGACCCAGTACCTC. Translated: CASSFGYQETQYL.

This clonotype has only a few counts. The rearrangement uses TRBV7-8 and TRBJ2-3; D perhaps matches TRBD1 (5 bases). The CDR3 has 16 amino acids. CDR1 is SGHVS and CDR2 is FQNEAQ in the germline V gene. Trimming pared 7 bases from V and 5 bases from J, leaving 22 bases between. Here the CDR3 reads CASTRERYLAGDTQYF. Written as DNA, the CDR3 is TGTGCCAGCACCAGGGAACGTTACCTCGCAGGAGATACGCAGTATTTT.

The rearrangement uses TRBV19 and TRBJ2-7; TRBD2 agrees at 12 bases. With V trimmed by 6 bases and J by 7 bases, 7 bases remained unmatched. Germline V CDR1 and CDR2: LNHDA, SQIVND (reference sequence). The CDR3 has 14 residues. The CDR3 sequence is CASSRLAGENEQYF. The CDR3 nucleotides read TGTGCCAGTAGCCGACTAGCGGGAGAGAATGAGCAGTACTTC.

This clonotype was recorded at least ten times. The CDR3 loop reads CASSPPQDYGYTF. CDR3 bases: TGTGCCAGCAGCCCACCGCAGGACTATGGCTACACCTTC. The rearrangement uses TRBV7-9 and TRBJ1-2; D uncertain. Between the trimmed V and J ends, which lost 5 bases and 3 bases, there was a span of 10 bases. Germline V gives CDR1 SEHNR, CDR2 FQNEAQ (reference sequence). This CDR3 spans 13 amino acids.

This clonotype was counted a few times. The chain employs TRBV30 and TRBJ2-3, with 9 bases identical to TRBD2. The CDR3 extends over 14 amino acids. Germline-derived CDR1 and CDR2 are GTSNPN and SVGIG (reference sequence). Trimming cost V 3 bases and J 5 bases; bases outside gene matches: 6. In DNA form, the CDR3 reads TGTGCCTGGAGGCGGGAGGGGAGTGGAGATACGCAGTATTTT. Encoded protein: CAWRREGSGDTQYF.

This clonotype was observed a handful of times. The rearrangement uses TRBV10-1 and TRBJ2-3; the D gene is possibly TRBD2 (5 bases). The CDR3 consists of 14 residues. V lost 6 bases and J 0 bases, leaving 10 bases between the germline ends. Germline V gene lookup returns CDR1 WNHNN and CDR2 SYGVQD (reference sequence). This CDR3 reads CASRGASSTDTQYF. The DNA for the CDR3 is TGCGCCAGCAGGGGAGCAAGTAGCACAGATACGCAGTATTTT.

This clonotype has more than one count but fewer than ten. J is TRBJ2-3 and V is TRBV10-3; 10 positions agree with TRBD2. The CDR3 runs 17 residues. Germline CDR1 reads ENHRY; CDR2 reads SYGVKD. The V gene end was trimmed by 10 bases and the J gene end by 4 bases; junction bases not matched to a gene: 17. CDR3 bases: TGTGCCACGAGCCGACTAGCGGGCGAGGATTTCGCAGATACGCAGTATTTT. Encoded protein: CATSRLAGEDFADTQYF.

The chain carries TRBV4-2 and TRBJ1-3; TRBD1 is a possible D gene (6 bases). Looked up from germline, CDR1 is LGHNA and CDR2 is YNFKEQ. With 4 bases removed from V and 1 base from J, the gap between germline ends came to 14 bases. The CDR3 has 16 residues. This CDR3 is CASSPGRDISGNTIYF. DNA of the CDR3: TGTGCCAGCAGCCCCGGCCGGGACATATCTGGAAACACCATATATTTT.

This clonotype turned up a few times. The rearrangement uses TRBV20-1 and TRBJ2-5; 10 nucleotides agree with TRBD2. The CDR3 runs to 14 residues. After removal of 3 bases from V and 5 bases from J, the junction contained 6 bases not matched to a gene. Germline assignment: CDR1 DFQATT and CDR2 SNEGSKA (reference sequence). The CDR3: CSARPTAGGETQYF. Written as DNA, the CDR3 is TGCAGTGCTAGGCCCACAGCGGGAGGGGAGACCCAGTACTTC.

This clonotype was counted between two and nine times. The rearrangement joins TRBV20-1 to TRBJ1-1, with no clear D. This CDR3 region has 13 residues. V shed 3 bases and J shed 1 base, with 9 bases lying between them. Germline V lookup: CDR1 DFQATT, CDR2 SNEGSKA (reference sequence). The DNA of the CDR3 is TGCAGTGCTAGGGGTTCCACGAACACTGAAGCTTTCTTT. Its protein is CSARGSTNTEAFF.

V is TRBV5-1 and J is TRBJ2-5; D is perhaps TRBD1 (5 bases). This CDR3 contains 15 residues. Germline CDR1 reads SGHRS; CDR2 reads YFSETQ. The V gene lost 2 bases and the J gene lost 5 bases, with 16 bases spanning the gap. As DNA, the CDR3 is TGCGCCAGCAGCTTATCAGGGCCGCCTGGGGAGACCCAGTACTTC. It codes for CASSLSGPPGETQYF.

The table lists this clonotype with a few counts. The chain combines TRBV7-2 with TRBJ2-5, with D tentatively TRBD2 (5 bases). Trimming took 6 bases from V and 7 from J, leaving 12 bases between them. The CDR3 is made up of 12 amino acids. CDR1 is SGHTA, CDR2 FQGNSA, per germline. In DNA form, the CDR3 reads TGTGCCAGCAGGGAGGACGCCAGGACCCAGTACTTC. This codes for CASREDARTQYF. Using reference TRBV7-2 and TRBJ2-5 for the parts outside the CDR3, the full variable domain is GAGVSQSPSNKVTEKGKDVELRCDPISGHTALYWYRQSLGQGLEFLIYFQGNSAPDKSGLPSDRFSAERTGGSVSTLTIQRTQQEDSAVYLCASREDARTQYFGPGTRLLVL.

The V gene is TRBV7-2, the J gene TRBJ1-2, with unresolved D. Per the germline V gene, CDR1 is SGHTA and CDR2 is FQGNSA. The CDR3 is 12 residues long. The V end lost 4 bases, the J end lost 2 bases, and 5 bases lay between the germline ends. For the CDR3, the DNA is TGTGCCAGCAGCTACGCCAACTATGGCTACACCTTC. Protein product: CASSYANYGYTF.

A few counts support this clonotype. In DNA form, the CDR3 reads TGTGCCGGAAACGCCGGGGGCAATCAGCCCCAGCATTTT. Encoded protein: CAGNAGGNQPQHF. The chain couples TRBV30 to TRBJ1-5; no reliable D call. The CDR3 length is 13 residues. The germline V gene encodes CDR1 GTSNPN and CDR2 SVGIG (reference sequence). V lost 8 bases to trimming and J lost 2 bases, with 13 bases between them.

This clonotype has a handful of counts. This sequence joins TRBV7-2 and TRBJ2-7, with 11 bases that match TRBD2. The CDR3 is 15 residues long. Losses at the gene ends were 1 base for V and 4 bases for J; bases not matched to a gene: 3. Germline loops: CDR1 SGHTA, CDR2 FQGNSA. CDR3 sequence (DNA): TGTGCCAGCAGCTTAGGGACTAGCGGGCTTTACGAGCAGTACTTC. Amino acids: CASSLGTSGLYEQYF.

Only a few counts were recorded for this clonotype. The chain has TRBV6-1 and TRBJ1-2, with a tentative D call TRBD1 (5 bases). Germline-derived CDR1 and CDR2 are MNHNS and SASEGT. Trimming removed 5 bases at V and 4 bases at J, with 14 bases between. The CDR3 extends over 14 amino acids. CDR3 sequence reads: CASSTPRGSYGYTF. Written as DNA, the CDR3 is TGTGCCAGCAGTACCCCAAGGGGCTCCTATGGCTACACCTTC.

V usage is TRBV5-6 and J usage is TRBJ2-4; TRBD1 aligns across 9 bases. Germline V gene data show CDR1 as SGHDT and CDR2 as YYEEEE. CDR3 size: 19 residues. Losses at the gene ends were 4 bases for V and 3 bases for J; bases not matched to a gene: 17. The chain's CDR3 is CASSPLGQGLERNKNIQYF. In nucleotides, the CDR3 is TGTGCCAGCAGCCCTTTGGGACAGGGACTTGAAAGGAACAAAAACATTCAGTACTTC.

The gene calls are TRBV20-1 and TRBJ2-2; D gene ambiguous. Germline values: CDR1 DFQATT, CDR2 SNEGSKA (reference sequence). The CDR3 contains 14 residues. The V end lost 1 base, the J end lost 5 bases, and 11 bases lay between the germline ends. CDR3 nucleotide sequence: TGCAGTGCTAGAGGTTACACATCAACCGGGGAGCTGTTTTTT. It yields the protein CSARGYTSTGELFF.

This clonotype occurred a few times. This chain connects TRBV5-1 to TRBJ2-1; 11 nucleotides agree with TRBD2. With V trimmed by 2 bases and J by 7 bases, 5 bases remained unmatched. CDR1 is SGHRS and CDR2 is YFSETQ in the germline V gene. CDR3 length equals 15 residues. The CDR3 DNA reads as TGCGCCAGCAGCTTCTCTAGCGGGAGGTGGAATGAGCAGTTCTTC. As protein: CASSFSSGRWNEQFF.

The chain has TRBV14 and TRBJ1-1, with D uncertain. V lost 4 bases, J lost 6 bases, and 15 bases lay in between. CDR1 is SGHDN and CDR2 is FVKESK in the germline V gene. This CDR3 spans 14 amino acids. The CDR3 nucleotides read TGTGCCAGCAGCCCCCTATCAGGCCTGGCTGAAGCTTTCTTT. Residues: CASSPLSGLAEAFF. Complete variable domain (other parts from reference TRBV14 and TRBJ1-1): EAGVTQFPSHSVIEKGQTVTLRCDPISGHDNLYWYRRVMGKEIKFLLHFVKESKQDESGMPNNRFLAERTGGTYSTLKVQPAELEDSGVYFCASSPLSGLAEAFFGQGTRLTVV.

This clonotype showed up just a few times. CDR3 coding DNA: TGCGCCAGCAGCTTGATCGGGGCGGAGGGCGAGCAGTACTTC. Residues: CASSLIGAEGEQYF. The rearrangement links TRBV5-1 to TRBJ2-7, with D possibly matching TRBD2 (6 bases). CDR3 length: 14 residues. Germline CDR1 is SGHRS and CDR2 is YFSETQ. V gave up 1 base and J gave up 6 bases, with 14 bases separating them. Combining the CDR3 with reference TRBV5-1 and TRBJ2-7 gives the whole variable domain KAGVTQTPRYLIKTRGQQVTLSCSPISGHRSVSWYQQTPGQGLQFLFEYFSETQRNKGNFPGRFSGRQFSNSRSEMNVSTLELGDSALYLCASSLIGAEGEQYFGPGTRLTVT.

This clonotype was seen more than once but under ten times. The chain employs TRBV7-8 and TRBJ2-2; no reliable D call. The V gene's germline CDR1 is SGHVS and CDR2 FQNEAQ. V lost 5 bases, J lost 4 bases, and 11 bases lay in between. The CDR3 consists of 14 residues. The CDR3 DNA reads as TGTGCCAGCAGCACCTCAGCACTCACCGGGGAGCTGTTTTTT. This sequence encodes CASSTSALTGELFF.

This CDR3 is CASSLLANNEQFF. CDR3 nucleotide sequence: TGCGCCAGCAGCTTGTTAGCTAACAATGAGCAGTTCTTC. The chain recombines TRBV5-1 with TRBJ2-1; D unclear. The CDR3 totals 13 residues. Trimming cost V 1 base and J 5 bases, with 7 bases left between them. Germline V CDR1 and CDR2: SGHRS, YFSETQ.

This clonotype was observed many times. This chain connects TRBV20-1 to TRBJ2-3; TRBD2 matches 7 bases. Germline V CDR1 and CDR2: DFQATT, SNEGSKA (reference sequence). CDR3 size: 15 residues. The ends lost 5 bases at V and 4 bases at J; junction bases unmatched: 12. CDR3: CSAGGRATGPDTQYF. CDR3 coding DNA: TGCAGTGCTGGGGGGAGGGCGACGGGTCCAGATACGCAGTATTTT.

This clonotype was counted ten times or more. This chain uses TRBV10-2 with TRBJ1-1, with D perhaps matching TRBD1 (6 bases). This CDR3 region has 16 residues. CDR1 is WSHSY, CDR2 SAAADI, per germline. V shed 7 bases and J shed 0 bases, with 18 bases lying between them. This chain's CDR3 is CASNDAGQSMNTEAFF. The CDR3 DNA reads as TGCGCCAGCAATGACGCCGGACAGTCCATGAACACTGAAGCTTTCTTT.

This rearrangement joins TRBV20-1 to TRBJ2-3; D may be TRBD2 (5 bases). The germline V gene encodes CDR1 DFQATT and CDR2 SNEGSKA (reference sequence). The CDR3 runs 14 residues. Between the trimmed V and J ends, which lost 7 bases and 1 base, there was a span of 15 bases. The CDR3 DNA is TGCAGTGGGGGAAGCGGATCTCGCACAGATACGCAGTATTTT. Residues: CSGGSGSRTDTQYF.

At least ten counts were recorded for this clonotype. This chain connects TRBV20-1 to TRBJ2-3; 7 positions match TRBD2. The CDR3 is made up of 15 amino acids. The ends lost 4 bases at V and 0 bases at J; junction bases unmatched: 7. Germline V CDR1 and CDR2: DFQATT, SNEGSKA (reference sequence). CDR3 sequence: CSATWGGSSTDTQYF. The CDR3 coding sequence is TGCAGTGCTACCTGGGGCGGGAGCAGCACAGATACGCAGTATTTT.